Below are 25 T cell receptor beta chains sequenced from a single sample in a study of T cells in Graves' hyperthyroidism and ophthalmopathy. Authors of the study amplified TCR beta CDR3 regions from RNA transcripts. The HTBI primer set was used in a first-round RT-PCR of the TCR CDR3. One entry per CDR3 protein results from TCRdb running MiXCR on the multiplex PCR reads. The repertoire includes some 570,000 distinct CDR3 sequences, about 14% of them detected once, and about 7% sits in the top ten. Sequenced sample: blood. Every receptor here comes from a woman aged 18-29 years with Graves' ophthalmopathy.

The sample holds many counts of this clonotype. The chain employs TRBV20-1 and TRBJ2-5, with 10 bases fitting TRBD2. Looked up from germline, CDR1 is DFQATT and CDR2 is SNEGSKA (reference sequence). The J segment lost 5 bases and the V segment lost 6 bases, leaving 9 bases of the junction unmatched. The CDR3 is made up of 14 amino acids. The DNA for the CDR3 is TGCAGTGCCCCGACTAGCGGGTGGGAGGAGACCCAGTACTTC. Translating gives CSAPTSGWEETQYF.

Ten or more counts support this clonotype. The chain carries TRBV7-2 and TRBJ2-7, with TRBD2 matching over 7 bases. This CDR3 has 14 residues. Germline CDR1 is SGHTA and CDR2 is FQGNSA. The trim removed 3 bases at V and 5 bases at J, leaving 7 bases unmatched. This CDR3 reads CASSLGGSINEQYF. In DNA form, the CDR3 reads TGTGCCAGCAGCTTGGGCGGGAGTATCAACGAGCAGTACTTC.

Points on this clonotype: The conserved phenylalanine or tryptophan is not found at the CDR3 terminus, so this likely reflects a read error. The chain combines TRBV29-1 with TRBJ2-7; D is possibly TRBD2 (5 bases). Germline CDR1 and CDR2: SQVTM and ANQGSEA. This CDR3 spans 12 amino acids. V lost 6 bases and J lost 3, with 12 bases in between. CDR3 residues: CSVGERDYEQYL. Here the CDR3 DNA reads TGCAGCGTCGGGGAGAGGGACTACGAGCAGTACTTA.

This clonotype was detected many times. J is TRBJ2-7 and V is TRBV7-2; 9 bases match TRBD2. V was clipped by 4 bases and J by 0 bases; unmatched bases: 7. CDR3 size: 16 residues. Germline CDR1 SGHTA, CDR2 FQGNSA. In DNA, the CDR3 is TGTGCCAGCAGCTCCTTAGCGGGAGCCAACTCCTACGAGCAGTACTTC. Amino acid sequence: CASSSLAGANSYEQYF.

This clonotype was counted many times. This sequence joins TRBV27 and TRBJ2-7; TRBD1 matches at 9 bases. Trimming at V came to 5 bases and at J to 6 bases, leaving 5 bases not matched to a gene. CDR1 MNHEY and CDR2 SMNVEV come from the germline V gene (reference sequence). The CDR3 is 13 amino acids. The CDR3 bases are TGTGCCAGCAGTCATGGACAGGGGTCCGAGCAGTACTTC. It specifies CASSHGQGSEQYF.

This clonotype was counted at least ten times. CDR3 sequence: CASSVGLPGELFF. The CDR3 bases are TGTGCCAGCAGCGTAGGACTGCCCGGGGAGCTGTTTTTT. The chain couples TRBV9 to TRBJ2-2; D not certain. Germline V gene sequence: CDR1 SGDLS, CDR2 YYNGEE. The CDR3 runs 13 residues. V lost 0 bases, J lost 6 bases, and 6 bases lay in between. Based on the CDR3 plus reference TRBV9 and TRBJ2-2, the full variable domain is DSGVTQTPKHLITATGQRVTLRCSPRSGDLSVYWYQQSLDQGLQFLIQYYNGEERAKGNILERFSAQQFPDLHSELNLSSLELGDSALYFCASSVGLPGELFFGEGSRLTVL.

CDR3: CASSQDGPSGYNEQFF. The DNA for the CDR3 is TGTGCCAGCAGCCAAGATGGGCCTAGCGGTTACAATGAGCAGTTCTTC. J is TRBJ2-1 and V is TRBV4-2; TRBD2 aligns across 7 bases. Unmatched junction bases numbered 6, after V lost 0 bases and J lost 4 bases. The germline V gene has CDR1 LGHNA and CDR2 YNFKEQ. The CDR3 runs to 16 residues.

This clonotype showed up just a few times. The rearrangement links TRBV4-3 to TRBJ2-6, with 7 bases identical to TRBD1. CDR1 is LGHNA and CDR2 is YSLEER in the germline V gene. After removal of 1 base from V and 1 base from J, the junction contained 1 base not matched to a gene. The CDR3 length is 16 residues. The CDR3 DNA reads as TGCGCCAGCAGCCAAGGGACAGGTTCTGGGGCCAACGTCCTGACTTTC. Its protein is CASSQGTGSGANVLTF.

This clonotype has ten or more counts. The V gene is TRBV10-3, the J gene TRBJ2-2; D is undetermined. V was trimmed by 7 bases and J by 3 bases, leaving 6 bases between them. The CDR3 totals 12 residues. The V gene's germline CDR1 is ENHRY and CDR2 SYGVKD. In DNA form, the CDR3 reads TGTGCCATCACTGGGGACACCGGGGAGCTGTTTTTT. This sequence encodes CAITGDTGELFF.

This clonotype showed up many times. DNA of the CDR3: TGTGCCAGCTCACCAAGAGGGGGCACCTACAATGAGCAGTTCTTC. This sequence encodes CASSPRGGTYNEQFF. The chain employs TRBV18 and TRBJ2-1, with 7 bases fitting TRBD1. CDR3 length equals 15 residues. V shed 2 bases, J shed 2 bases, and the junction held 3 bases outside the gene matches. Germline assignment: CDR1 KGHSH and CDR2 LQKENI. The full variable domain, its missing parts supplied by reference TRBV18 and TRBJ2-1, is NAGVMQNPRHLVRRRGQEARLRCSPMKGHSHVYWYRQLPEEGLKFMVYLQKENIIDESGMPKERFSAEFPKEGPSILRIQQVVRGDSAAYFCASSPRGGTYNEQFFGPGTRLTVL.

The chain is built from TRBV27 and TRBJ2-1; D not resolved. V was pared by 1 base and J by 0 bases, with 10 bases between. The CDR3 loop spans 16 amino acids. The V gene's germline CDR1 is MNHEY and CDR2 SMNVEV (reference sequence). This CDR3 is CASSLWSRSSYNEQFF. CDR3 DNA: TGTGCCAGCAGTTTATGGTCTAGGAGCTCCTACAATGAGCAGTTCTTC.

The V and J genes are TRBV6-2 or TRBV6-3 and TRBJ2-1; 14 bases fit TRBD2. J was trimmed by 6 bases and V by 4 bases; bases with no gene match: 8. The CDR3 sequence is 17 residues long. In germline, CDR1 is MNHEY, CDR2 SVGEGT. This CDR3 reads CASSSRLAGGPVNEQFF. In DNA form, the CDR3 reads TGTGCCAGCAGTTCCCGACTAGCGGGAGGGCCGGTCAATGAGCAGTTCTTC.

This chain connects TRBV6-2 or TRBV6-3 to TRBJ1-1; unclear D gene. V dropped 4 bases and J dropped 0 bases, with 12 bases sitting between them. The V gene's germline CDR1 is MNHEY and CDR2 SVGEGT. This CDR3 spans 15 amino acids. The CDR3 region is CASSWHAHLNTEAFF. As DNA, the CDR3 is TGTGCCAGCAGTTGGCATGCTCATTTGAACACTGAAGCTTTCTTT.

This clonotype was counted between two and nine times. The genes are TRBV28 and TRBJ1-1; the D is unclear. Germline V CDR1 and CDR2: MDHEN, SYDVKM. The ends were cut back, 6 bases at V and 9 bases at J, with 20 bases in the middle. The CDR3 spans 14 residues. Written as DNA, the CDR3 is TGTGCCAGCAGGTTAACCGCGGGTCTCATAAAAGCTTTCTTT. Residues: CASRLTAGLIKAFF.

Regarding this clonotype: A junction end diverges from the germline sequence, so it may reflect a read error. V and J are TRBV5-4 and TRBJ2-1; possible D gene TRBD2, 5 bases. CDR3 length: 16 residues. The germline V gene has CDR1 SGHNT and CDR2 YYREEE (reference sequence). The CDR3 protein is CAGSLVGKGSYNEQFF. In DNA form, the CDR3 reads TGTGCCGGCAGCTTGGTCGGGAAAGGTTCCTACAATGAGCAGTTCTTC.

The count of this clonotype is one. A much larger clonotype is one base distant, so this may be a read error. The chain carries TRBV2 and TRBJ1-1, with unresolved D. This CDR3 is 12 amino acids long. The germline V gene has CDR1 SNHLY and CDR2 FYNNEI. CDR3 region: CAGSDPDTEAFF. For the CDR3, the DNA is TGTGCCGGCAGTGATCCCGACACTGAAGCTTTCTTT.

This clonotype has a count of ten or more. The CDR3 loop is CASSYGGSGTYNEQFF. In nucleotides, the CDR3 is TGTGCCAGCAGTTACGGAGGTAGCGGGACCTACAATGAGCAGTTCTTC. The genes are TRBV6-2 or TRBV6-3 and TRBJ2-1; the match to TRBD2 covers 8 bases. J gave up 2 bases and V 2 bases, and 5 bases lay outside the gene matches. The CDR3 sequence is 16 residues long. Looked up from germline, CDR1 is MNHEY and CDR2 is SVGEGT.

The CDR3 sequence: CATLGDRGSGYTF. In nucleotides, the CDR3 is TGTGCCACCCTGGGGGACAGGGGTAGTGGCTACACCTTC. The rearrangement uses TRBV24-1 and TRBJ1-2; 10 positions match TRBD1. The length of the CDR3 is 13 residues. Trimming cost V 9 bases and J 7 bases; bases outside gene matches: 7. The V gene's germline CDR1 is KGHDR and CDR2 SFDVKD.

This clonotype was detected ten times or more. The rearrangement links TRBV6-2 or TRBV6-3 to TRBJ1-5; the match to TRBD1 covers 11 bases. Germline CDR1 reads MNHEY; CDR2 reads SVGEGT. Unmatched junction bases numbered 20, after V lost 6 bases and J lost 7 bases. This CDR3 contains 19 residues. DNA of the CDR3: TGTGCCAGCAGCCAAAGGGGATGGACAGGGGGCATGTCAGGACAGCCCCAGCATTTT. This translates into CASSQRGWTGGMSGQPQHF.

This clonotype was picked up many times. This chain joins TRBV9 and TRBJ2-1, with 9 nucleotides matching TRBD2. Germline V gives CDR1 SGDLS, CDR2 YYNGEE. This CDR3 has 16 residues. V was clipped by 0 bases and J by 1 base; unmatched bases: 2. CDR3: CASSVGGRVSYNEQFF. The CDR3 DNA reads as TGTGCCAGCAGCGTAGGCGGGAGGGTATCCTACAATGAGCAGTTCTTC.

The chain combines TRBV6-4 with TRBJ1-5, with 9 bases lining up with TRBD1. J was trimmed by 3 bases and V by 5 bases; bases with no gene match: 8. Germline CDR1 is MRHNA and CDR2 is SNTAGT. The CDR3 runs 16 residues. The CDR3 here is CASSYEGQGINQPQHF. The CDR3 DNA is TGTGCCAGCAGTTACGAGGGACAGGGTATCAATCAGCCCCAGCATTTT.

This clonotype was counted ten times or more. The rearrangement joins TRBV11-3 to TRBJ1-1; D not resolved. Germline CDR1 SGHNT, CDR2 YENEEA. V dropped 5 bases and J dropped 4 bases, with 14 bases sitting between them. The CDR3 spans 14 residues. CDR3 region: CASSPASRATEAFF. In DNA, the CDR3 is TGTGCCAGCAGCCCAGCCTCCCGGGCCACTGAAGCTTTCTTT.

This clonotype was seen a handful of times. The V and J genes are TRBV9 and TRBJ2-2, with 7 nucleotides matching TRBD2. V shed 3 bases, J shed 0 bases, and the junction held 11 bases outside the gene matches. Germline V CDR1 and CDR2: SGDLS, YYNGEE. This CDR3 has 18 residues. The CDR3 sequence is CASSAIGGRKANTGELFF. The CDR3 DNA reads as TGTGCCAGCAGCGCTATTGGCGGGAGAAAGGCGAACACCGGGGAGCTGTTTTTT.

This clonotype was seen only a few times. The chain recombines TRBV29-1 with TRBJ2-7, with 10 bases that match TRBD1. CDR3 length: 15 residues. Looked up from germline, CDR1 is SQVTM and CDR2 is ANQGSEA. Trimming cost V 4 bases and J 2 bases; bases outside gene matches: 8. CDR3 nucleotide sequence: TGCAGCGTTGTAATCGCGGGACAGGGGCCCTACGAGCAGTACTTC. Amino acids: CSVVIAGQGPYEQYF.

This clonotype was seen only a few times. The CDR3 DNA reads TGTGCCTGGAGTGTTGGGCGGGGGAAAAATGAGCAGTTCTTC. Translated, it gives CAWSVGRGKNEQFF. This chain uses TRBV30 with TRBJ2-1; 7 bases line up with TRBD2. Per the germline V gene, CDR1 is GTSNPN and CDR2 is SVGIG (reference sequence). V dropped 0 bases and J dropped 7; count of bases not matched to a gene: 6. The CDR3 spans 14 residues.